This T cell receptor beta chain stems from a study of tumor and adjacent non-tumor tissue in lung cancer. This clonotype was seen a handful of times. Its antigen is undetermined. The junction does not match germline at one end; this may be a read error. The template was RNA from unsorted bulk tissue. Study findings and constraints: Top 100 clones took a larger repertoire share in normal lung.

A modified ARM-PCR protocol with three rounds of nested PCR amplified TCRbeta. Via MiXCR, TCRdb re-called the multiplex PCR reads, giving one row per CDR3 protein. The sample shows roughly 220,000 distinct CDR3 sequences, around 71% of them seen only once. The material sequenced was lung tumor tissue. This sequence originates from a man in his sixties with non-small cell lung cancer.

CDR3 region: CVSSQEGSDTQYF. The CDR3 nucleotides read TGTGTCAGCAGCCAAGAGGGCAGCGATACGCAGTATTTT. The rearrangement uses TRBV4-2 and TRBJ2-3, with D perhaps matching TRBD2 (5 bases). The CDR3 has 13 amino acids. In germline, CDR1 is LGHNA, CDR2 YNFKEQ.